The present entry profiles one T cell receptor (beta chain) with its context. Antigen specificity is unknown. This sample is drawn from a study of T cell repertoires in cytomegalovirus infection. Study findings and constraints: The ex vivo response was dominated by HLA-C-restricted CMV-specific TCR beta clonotypes. Frequencies of public TCR beta families were cumulated, and this identified carriers of CMV plus the relevant HLA.

TCRdb re-called the reads with MiXCR, one entry per CDR3 protein. The data hold about 740,000 distinct CDR3 sequences, with roughly 36% observed a single time. With 3 bases clipped from V and 0 bases from J, the junction kept 5 bases outside the gene matches. The CDR3 runs 15 residues. CDR1 is DFQATT and CDR2 is SNEGSKA in the germline V gene (reference sequence). The clonotype originates from a human donor in good health (CMV status not recorded). Some clones in this sample may be carry-over from other donors' samples. This rearrangement joins TRBV20-1 to TRBJ1-3; 7 bases line up with TRBD1. Material: PBMCs. The CDR3 loop is CSASQGGRSGNTIYF. CDR3 DNA sequence: TGCAGTGCTAGCCAGGGGGGCCGCTCTGGAAACACCATATATTTT.